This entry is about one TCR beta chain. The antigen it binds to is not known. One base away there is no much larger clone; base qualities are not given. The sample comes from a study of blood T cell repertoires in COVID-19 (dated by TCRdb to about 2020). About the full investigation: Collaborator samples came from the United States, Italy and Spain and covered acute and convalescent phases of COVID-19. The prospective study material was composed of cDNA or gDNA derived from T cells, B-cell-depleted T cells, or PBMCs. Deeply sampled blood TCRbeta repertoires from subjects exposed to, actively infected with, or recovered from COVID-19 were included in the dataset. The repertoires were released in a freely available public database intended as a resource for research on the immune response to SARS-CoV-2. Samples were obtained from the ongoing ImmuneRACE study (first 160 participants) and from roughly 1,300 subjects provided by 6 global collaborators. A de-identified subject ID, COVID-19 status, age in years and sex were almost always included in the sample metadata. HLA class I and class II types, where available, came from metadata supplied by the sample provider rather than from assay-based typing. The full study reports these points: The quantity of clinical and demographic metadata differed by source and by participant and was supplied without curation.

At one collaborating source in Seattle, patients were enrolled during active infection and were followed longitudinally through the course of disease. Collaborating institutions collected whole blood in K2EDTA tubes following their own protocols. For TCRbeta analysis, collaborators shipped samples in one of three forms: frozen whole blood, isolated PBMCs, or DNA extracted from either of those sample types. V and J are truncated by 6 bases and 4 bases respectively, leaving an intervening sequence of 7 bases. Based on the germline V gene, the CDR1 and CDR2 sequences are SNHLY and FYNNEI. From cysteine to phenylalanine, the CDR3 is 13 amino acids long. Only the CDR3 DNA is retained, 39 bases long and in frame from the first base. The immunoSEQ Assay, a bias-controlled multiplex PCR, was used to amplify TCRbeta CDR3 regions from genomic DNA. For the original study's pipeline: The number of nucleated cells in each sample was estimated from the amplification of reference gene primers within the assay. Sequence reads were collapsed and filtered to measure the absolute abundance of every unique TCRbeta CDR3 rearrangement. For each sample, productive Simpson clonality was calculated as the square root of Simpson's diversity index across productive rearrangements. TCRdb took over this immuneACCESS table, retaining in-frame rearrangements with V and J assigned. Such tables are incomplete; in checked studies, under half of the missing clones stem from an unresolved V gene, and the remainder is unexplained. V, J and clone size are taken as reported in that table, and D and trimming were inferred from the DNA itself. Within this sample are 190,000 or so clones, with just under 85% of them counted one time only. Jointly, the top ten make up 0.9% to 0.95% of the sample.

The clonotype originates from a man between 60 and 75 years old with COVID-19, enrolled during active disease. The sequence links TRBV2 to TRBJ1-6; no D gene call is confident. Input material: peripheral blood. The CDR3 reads CASSPQYNSPLHF. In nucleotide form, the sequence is TGTGCCAGCAGCCCCCAGTATAATTCACCCCTCCACTTT. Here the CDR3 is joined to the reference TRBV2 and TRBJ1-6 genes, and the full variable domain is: EPEVTQTPSHQVTQMGQEVILRCVPISNHLYFYWYRQILGQKVEFLVSFYNNEISEKSEIFDDQFSVERPDGSNFTLKIRSTKLEDSAMYFCASSPQYNSPLHFGNGTRLTVT.